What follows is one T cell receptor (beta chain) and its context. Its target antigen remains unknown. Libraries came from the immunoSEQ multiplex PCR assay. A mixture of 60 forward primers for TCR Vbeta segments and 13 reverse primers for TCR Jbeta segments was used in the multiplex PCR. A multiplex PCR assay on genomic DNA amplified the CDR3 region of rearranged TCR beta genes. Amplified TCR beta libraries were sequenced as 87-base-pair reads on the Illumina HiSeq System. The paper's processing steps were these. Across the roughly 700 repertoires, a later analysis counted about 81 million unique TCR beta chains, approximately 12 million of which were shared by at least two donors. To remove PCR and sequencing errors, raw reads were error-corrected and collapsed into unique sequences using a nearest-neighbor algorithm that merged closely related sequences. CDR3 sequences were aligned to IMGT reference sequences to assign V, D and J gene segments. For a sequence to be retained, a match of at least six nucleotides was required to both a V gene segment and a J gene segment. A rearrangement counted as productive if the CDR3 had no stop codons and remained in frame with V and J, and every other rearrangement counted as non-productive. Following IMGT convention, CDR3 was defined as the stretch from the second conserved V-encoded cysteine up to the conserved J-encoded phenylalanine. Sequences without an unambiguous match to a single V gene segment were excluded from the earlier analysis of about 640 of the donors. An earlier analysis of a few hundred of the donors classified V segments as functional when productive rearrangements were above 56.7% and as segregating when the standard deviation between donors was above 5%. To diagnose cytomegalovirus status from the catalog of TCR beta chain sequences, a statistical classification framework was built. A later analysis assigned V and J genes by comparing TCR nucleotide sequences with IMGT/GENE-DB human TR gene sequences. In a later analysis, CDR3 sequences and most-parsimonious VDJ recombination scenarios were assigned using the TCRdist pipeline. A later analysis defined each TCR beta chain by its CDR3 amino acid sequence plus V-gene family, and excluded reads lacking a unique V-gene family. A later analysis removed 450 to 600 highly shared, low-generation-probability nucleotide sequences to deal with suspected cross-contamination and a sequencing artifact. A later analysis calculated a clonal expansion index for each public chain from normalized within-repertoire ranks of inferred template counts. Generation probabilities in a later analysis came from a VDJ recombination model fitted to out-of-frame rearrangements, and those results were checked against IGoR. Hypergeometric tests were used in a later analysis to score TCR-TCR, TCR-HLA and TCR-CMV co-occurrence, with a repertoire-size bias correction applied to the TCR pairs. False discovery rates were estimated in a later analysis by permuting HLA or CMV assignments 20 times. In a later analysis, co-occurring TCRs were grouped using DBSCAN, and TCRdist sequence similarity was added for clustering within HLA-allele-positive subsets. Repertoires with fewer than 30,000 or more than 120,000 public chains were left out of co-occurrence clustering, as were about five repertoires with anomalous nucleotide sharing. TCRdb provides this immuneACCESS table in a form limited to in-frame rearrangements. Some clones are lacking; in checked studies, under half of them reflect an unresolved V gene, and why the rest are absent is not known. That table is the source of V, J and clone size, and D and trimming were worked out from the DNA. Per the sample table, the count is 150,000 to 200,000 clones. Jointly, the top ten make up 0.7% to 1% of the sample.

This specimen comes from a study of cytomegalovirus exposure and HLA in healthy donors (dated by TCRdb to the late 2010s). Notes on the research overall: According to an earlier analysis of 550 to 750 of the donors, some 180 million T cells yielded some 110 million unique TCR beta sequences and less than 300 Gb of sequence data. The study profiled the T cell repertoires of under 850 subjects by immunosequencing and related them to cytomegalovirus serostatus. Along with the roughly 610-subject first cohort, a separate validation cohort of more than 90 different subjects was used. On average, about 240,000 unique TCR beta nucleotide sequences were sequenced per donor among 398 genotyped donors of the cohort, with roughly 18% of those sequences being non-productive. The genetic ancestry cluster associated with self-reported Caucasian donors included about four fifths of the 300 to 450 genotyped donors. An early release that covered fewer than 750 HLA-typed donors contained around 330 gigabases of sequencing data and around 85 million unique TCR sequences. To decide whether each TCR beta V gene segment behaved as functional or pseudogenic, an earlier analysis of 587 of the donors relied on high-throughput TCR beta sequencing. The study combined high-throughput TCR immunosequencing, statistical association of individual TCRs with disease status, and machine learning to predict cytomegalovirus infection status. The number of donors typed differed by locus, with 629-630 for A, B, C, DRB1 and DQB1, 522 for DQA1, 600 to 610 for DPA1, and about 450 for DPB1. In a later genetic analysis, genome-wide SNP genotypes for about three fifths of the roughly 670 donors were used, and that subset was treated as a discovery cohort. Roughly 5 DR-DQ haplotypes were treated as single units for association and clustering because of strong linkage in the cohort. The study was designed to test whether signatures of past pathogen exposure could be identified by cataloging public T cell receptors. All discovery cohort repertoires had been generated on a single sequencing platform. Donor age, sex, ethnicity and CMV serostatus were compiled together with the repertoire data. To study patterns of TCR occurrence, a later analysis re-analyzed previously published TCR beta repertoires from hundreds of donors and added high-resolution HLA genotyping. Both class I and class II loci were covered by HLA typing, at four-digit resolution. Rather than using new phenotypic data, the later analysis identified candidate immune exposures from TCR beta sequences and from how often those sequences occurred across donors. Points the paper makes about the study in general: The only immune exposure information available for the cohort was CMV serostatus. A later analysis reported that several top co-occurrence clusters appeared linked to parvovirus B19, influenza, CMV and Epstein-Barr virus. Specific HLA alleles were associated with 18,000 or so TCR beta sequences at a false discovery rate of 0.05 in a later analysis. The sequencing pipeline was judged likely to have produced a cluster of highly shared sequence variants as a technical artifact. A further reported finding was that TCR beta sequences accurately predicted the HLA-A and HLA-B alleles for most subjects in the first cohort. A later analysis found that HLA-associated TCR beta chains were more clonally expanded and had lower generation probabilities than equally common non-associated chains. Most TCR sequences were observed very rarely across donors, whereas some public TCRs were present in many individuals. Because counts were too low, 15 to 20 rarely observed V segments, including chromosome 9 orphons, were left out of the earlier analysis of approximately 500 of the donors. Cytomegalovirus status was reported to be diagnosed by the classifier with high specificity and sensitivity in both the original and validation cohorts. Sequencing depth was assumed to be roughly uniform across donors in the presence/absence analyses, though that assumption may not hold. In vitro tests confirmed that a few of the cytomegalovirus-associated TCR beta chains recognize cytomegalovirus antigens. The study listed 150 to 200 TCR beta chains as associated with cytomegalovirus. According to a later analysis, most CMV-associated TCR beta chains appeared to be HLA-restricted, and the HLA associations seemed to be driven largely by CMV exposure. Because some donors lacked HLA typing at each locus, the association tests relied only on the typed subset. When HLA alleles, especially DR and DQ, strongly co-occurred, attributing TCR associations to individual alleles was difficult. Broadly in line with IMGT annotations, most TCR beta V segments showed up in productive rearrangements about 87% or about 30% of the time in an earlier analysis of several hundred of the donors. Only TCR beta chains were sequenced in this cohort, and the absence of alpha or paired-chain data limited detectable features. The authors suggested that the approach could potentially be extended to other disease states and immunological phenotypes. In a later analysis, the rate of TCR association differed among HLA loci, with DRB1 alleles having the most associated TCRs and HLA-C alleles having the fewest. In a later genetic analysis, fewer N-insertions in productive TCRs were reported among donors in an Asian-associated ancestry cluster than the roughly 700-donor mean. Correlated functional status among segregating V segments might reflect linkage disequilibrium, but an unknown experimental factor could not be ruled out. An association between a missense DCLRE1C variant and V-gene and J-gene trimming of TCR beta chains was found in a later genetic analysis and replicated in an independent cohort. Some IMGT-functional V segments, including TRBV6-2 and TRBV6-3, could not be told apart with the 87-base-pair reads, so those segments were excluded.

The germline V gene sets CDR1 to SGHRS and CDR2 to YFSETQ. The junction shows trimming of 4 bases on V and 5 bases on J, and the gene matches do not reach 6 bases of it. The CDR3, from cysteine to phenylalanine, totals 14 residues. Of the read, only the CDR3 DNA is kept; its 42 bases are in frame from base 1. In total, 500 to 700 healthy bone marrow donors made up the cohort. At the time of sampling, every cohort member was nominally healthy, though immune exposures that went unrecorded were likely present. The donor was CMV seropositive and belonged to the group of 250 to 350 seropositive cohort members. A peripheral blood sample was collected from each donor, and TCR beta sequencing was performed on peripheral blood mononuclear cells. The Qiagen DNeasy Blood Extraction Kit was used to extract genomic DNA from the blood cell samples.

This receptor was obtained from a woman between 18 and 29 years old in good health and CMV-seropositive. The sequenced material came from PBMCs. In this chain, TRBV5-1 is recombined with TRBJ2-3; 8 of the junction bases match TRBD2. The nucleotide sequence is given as TGCGCCAGCAGCGCCGGGGGGGCGGAAGATACGCAGTATTTT. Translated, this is CASSAGGAEDTQYF.